The clone carrying this TCR beta chain was picked up many times. Its antigen is unidentified. The sample originates from a study of T cell repertoires in cytomegalovirus infection. TCRdb re-analysed the reads in MiXCR, keeping a single row per CDR3 protein. The sample shows approximately 910,000 distinct CDR3 sequences, roughly 30% of them seen only once. The CDR3 totals 16 residues. V lost 2 bases and J lost 1; bases outside the gene matches: 4. Germline V gene sequence: CDR1 LGHNT, CDR2 FRNRAP. Here the sequenced sample was cultured CD8+ T cells from PBMCs, taken from culture after CMV antigen stimulation. This sequence joins TRBV12-5 and TRBJ2-1; 8 bases are shared with TRBD2. This sequence was found in a human donor in good health (CMV status not recorded). Some clones in this sample may be carry-over from other donors' samples. In nucleotides, the CDR3 is TGTGCTAGTGGTTTGAAGGCGGGGGGTTCCTACAATGAGCAGTTCTTC. As protein: CASGLKAGGSYNEQFF. The full variable domain, its missing parts supplied by reference TRBV12-5 and TRBJ2-1, is DARVTQTPRHKVTEMGQEVTMRCQPILGHNTVFWYRQTMMQGLELLAYFRNRAPLDDSGMPKDRFSAEMPDATLATLKIQPSEPRDSAVYFCASGLKAGGSYNEQFFGPGTRLTVL.